The rows below give T cell receptor beta chains drawn from one sample of a study of blood T cell repertoires in COVID-19. Only in-frame clones appear in the TCRdb table, and some are missing; sequencing was by immunoSEQ multiplex PCR. The sample holds over 100,000 clones, about 70% seen once. The sequenced sample was peripheral blood. The receptors come from a woman aged 70-85 years with acute or convalescent COVID-19. CDR3s include the opening cysteine and the closing phenylalanine or tryptophan. Each record gives: D gene, clone size, J gene, V gene, CDR3 DNA, CDR3 protein. A D gene is named only where the DNA matches it firmly. A row's size may be missing; if present it is once, few, many or a size class.

TRBD2 . TRBJ2-7 TRBV5-4 TGTGCCAGCAGCTCCGACGGGGGACTAGCGGGGTTGGAGCAGTACTTC CASSSDGGLAGLEQYF
TRBD2 . TRBJ2-7 TRBV18 TGTGCCAGCTCCGGGGGGGATGAGCAGTACTTC CASSGGDEQYF
. . TRBJ2-7 TRBV10-3 TGTGCCATCAGTACTCAGACGGGGGTGACTAACGAGCAGTACTTC CAISTQTGVTNEQYF
. . TRBJ2-4 TRBV20-1 TGCAGTGCTAGTGGGGGCCCCAAAAACATTCAGTACTTC CSASGGPKNIQYF
TRBD1 . TRBJ1-1 TRBV28 TGTGCCAGCAGTTCCCGGGACAGGGGGAAAGTGAACACTGAAGCTTTCTTT CASSSRDRGKVNTEAFF
. . TRBJ1-5 TRBV18 TGTGCCAGCTCACCGGGGGGTCAGCCCTTCCAGCCCCAGCATTTT CASSPGGQPFQPQHF
TRBD2 . TRBJ2-2 TRBV3-1/TRBV3-2 TGTGCCAGCAGCCAGGGGGGACTAGCGGGAAGGAGTTACACCGGGGAGCTGTTTTTT CASSQGGLAGRSYTGELFF
TRBD1 . TRBJ2-1 TRBV9 TGTGCCAGCAGCGTAGGGGACAGATACAATGAGCAGTTCTTC CASSVGDRYNEQFF
. . TRBJ1-1 TRBV9 TGTGCCAGCAACAAAGAAGGGGGGAACACTGAAGCTTTCTTT CASNKEGGNTEAFF
TRBD2 . TRBJ2-1 TRBV27 TGTGCCAGCAGTTTACGACTAGCGGGAGATAGGGTGCAGTTCTTC CASSLRLAGDRVQFF
. few TRBJ2-3 TRBV5-3 TGTGCCAGAAGCAGTGGGGGGCGGGAGCGCACAGATACGCAGTATTTT CARSSGGRERTDTQYF
TRBD1 . TRBJ2-3 TRBV6-5 TGTGCCAGCAGCTCAGGGGGAGAGACAGATACGCAGTATTTT CASSSGGETDTQYF
. . TRBJ2-4 TRBV7-2 TGTGCCAGCAGCGCAACAGGGATAGCCAAAAACATTCAGTACTTC CASSATGIAKNIQYF
TRBD2 few TRBJ2-5 TRBV9 TGTGCCAGCAGCCCCGGACTAGCGGAGACCCAGTACTTC CASSPGLAETQYF
. . TRBJ2-1 TRBV24-1 TGTGCCACCAGTGACCGGGACAAAGCCTCCTACAATGAGCAGTTCTTC CATSDRDKASYNEQFF
. once TRBJ2-1 TRBV6-1 TGTGCCAGCAGTGAGAGGATGGGCTACAATGAGCAGTTCTTC CASSERMGYNEQFF
TRBD1 . TRBJ2-7 TRBV5-1 TGCGCCAGCAGCTCCGGGACAGGGACCTACGAGCAGTACTTC CASSSGTGTYEQYF
. . TRBJ2-7 TRBV6-2/TRBV6-3 TGTGCCAGCAGCCTTAGTTCCACTTCCTACGAGCAGTACTTC CASSLSSTSYEQYF
TRBD2 . TRBJ2-2 TRBV28 TGTGCCAGCAGTCCTTTCACTAGCGGGAGGGCCGGGGAGCTGTTTTTT CASSPFTSGRAGELFF
TRBD1 . TRBJ2-1 TRBV2 TGTGCCAGCAGCGACAGGGGGATTGAGCAGTTCTTC CASSDRGIEQFF
. . TRBJ1-1 TRBV19 TGTGCCAGTATACGCTCCGGGACACTGAACACTGAAGCTTTCTTT CASIRSGTLNTEAFF
. few TRBJ2-5 TRBV4-3 TGCGCCAGCAGCCAAGCTGGAGGGGAAGAGACCCAGTACTTC CASSQAGGEETQYF
TRBD2 . TRBJ2-3 TRBV29-1 TGCAGCGTTGCAGGGACTAGCGGGTCCACAGATACGCAGTATTTT CSVAGTSGSTDTQYF
. . TRBJ2-2 TRBV5-1 TGCGCCAGCAGCCTGCTCGCGGGATCCTCGGGGACCGGGGAGCTGTTTTTT CASSLLAGSSGTGELFF
. many TRBJ1-2 TRBV9 TGTGCCAGCAGCTTACAGACCCGGGGGTTCGGCTACACCTTC CASSLQTRGFGYTF
TRBD1 . TRBJ2-1 TRBV24-1 TGTGCCACCAGCGACAGGGGTATAAACTACAATGAGCAGTTCTTC CATSDRGINYNEQFF
. . TRBJ1-2 TRBV5-1 TGCGCCAGCAGCATAGACGGGAGCTATGGCTACACCTTC CASSIDGSYGYTF
TRBD1 . TRBJ1-1 TRBV3-1/TRBV3-2 TGTGCCAGCAGCCCCCACTGGACAGGGGTTAACACTGAAGCTTTCTTT CASSPHWTGVNTEAFF
TRBD1 few TRBJ2-7 TRBV7-8 TGTGCCAGCAGCTTATGGTCAGGGGGCTCCTACGAGCAGTACTTC CASSLWSGGSYEQYF
. . TRBJ2-7 TRBV28 TGTGCCAGCAGCCTTGTCCTGGGCTTTAACTACGAGCAGTACTTC CASSLVLGFNYEQYF
. . TRBJ2-2 TRBV4-1 TGCGCCAGCAGCCAAGATCGGGTAACGAACACCGGGGAGCTGTTTTTT CASSQDRVTNTGELFF
TRBD1 . TRBJ1-5 TRBV28 TGTGCCAGCTTGGGGGGGAACAGGGGGATCCGGAGCAATCAGCCCCAGCATTTT CASLGGNRGIRSNQPQHF
. . TRBJ1-1 TRBV13 TGTGCCAGCAGCTTCGGGTCGAACACTGAAGCTTTCTTT CASSFGSNTEAFF
TRBD2 . TRBJ2-1 TRBV19 TGTGCCAGTAGTATCTTAGGGACTAGCGGGAGAAATGAGCAGTTCTTC CASSILGTSGRNEQFF
. . TRBJ1-2 TRBV25-1 TGTGCCAGCAGTCCCCCCCGTTGGAGCCTGGGCTATGGCTACACCTTC CASSPPRWSLGYGYTF
. once TRBJ1-1 TRBV19 TGTGCCAGTAGAACATCGGGGAGGAACACTGAAGCTTTCTTT CASRTSGRNTEAFF
. . TRBJ2-3 TRBV7-9 TGTGCCAGCAGCTTAATTGGTGGGCTAGATACGCAGTATTTT CASSLIGGLDTQYF
TRBD1 . TRBJ2-1 TRBV6-1 TGTGCCAGCAGTGAAGAGACCCCCTTCTATCCGGGACAGGCTAATGAGCAGTTCTTC CASSEETPFYPGQANEQFF
. . TRBJ1-2 TRBV7-2 TGTGCCAGCAGCTTAGAAAAGAGAGGCTATGGCTACACCTTC CASSLEKRGYGYTF
TRBD1 . TRBJ2-3 TRBV11-2 TGTGCCAGCAGCGGTCCAACCGGGACAGTCACAGATACGCAGTATTTT CASSGPTGTVTDTQYF
. . TRBJ1-2 TRBV10-1 TGCGCCAGCAGTGAAGGGGGTAACTATGGCTACACCTTC CASSEGGNYGYTF
. few TRBJ1-2 TRBV12-3/TRBV12-4 TGTGCCAGCAGTCGGGGGGGGCGTGGCTACACCTTC CASSRGGRGYTF
TRBD2 . TRBJ2-2 TRBV5-1 TGCGCCAGCAGCCCAAGGACTAGCTTCACCGGGGAGCTGTTTTTT CASSPRTSFTGELFF
TRBD2 few TRBJ2-7 TRBV28 TGTGCCAGCACACTAGCGGGGACCTCCTACGAGCAGTACTTC CASTLAGTSYEQYF
. . TRBJ1-1 TRBV18 TGTGCCAGCTCACCACCCGCGTTGGACACTGAAGCTTTCTTT CASSPPALDTEAFF
. few TRBJ1-2 TRBV28 TGTGCCAGCAGTTTAGCGGGGAGGATAGGCTACACCTTC CASSLAGRIGYTF
. . TRBJ2-3 TRBV2 TGTGCCAGCAGGGAGAGCACAGATACGCAGTATTTT CASRESTDTQYF
TRBD1 . TRBJ2-3 TRBV18 TGTGCCAGCTCACCCCCGGGACAGGGGATGGGAGATACGCAGTATTTT CASSPPGQGMGDTQYF
TRBD1 few TRBJ1-1 TRBV7-8 TGTGCCAGCAACCTTAGGGGACAGGGCCTGAACACTGAAGCTTTCTTT CASNLRGQGLNTEAFF
. . TRBJ1-5 TRBV6-6 TGTGCCAGCAGAGCTTATGGGGGGGGAGGCAATCAGCCCCAGCATTTT CASRAYGGGGNQPQHF
. . TRBJ2-3 TRBV19 TGTGCCAGTAGTATCCTACCAGGAGGGAGCACAGATACGCAGTATTTT CASSILPGGSTDTQYF
. . TRBJ2-5 TRBV9 TGTGCCAGCAGCGTAGGAGACATGAAGGAGACCCAGTACTTC CASSVGDMKETQYF